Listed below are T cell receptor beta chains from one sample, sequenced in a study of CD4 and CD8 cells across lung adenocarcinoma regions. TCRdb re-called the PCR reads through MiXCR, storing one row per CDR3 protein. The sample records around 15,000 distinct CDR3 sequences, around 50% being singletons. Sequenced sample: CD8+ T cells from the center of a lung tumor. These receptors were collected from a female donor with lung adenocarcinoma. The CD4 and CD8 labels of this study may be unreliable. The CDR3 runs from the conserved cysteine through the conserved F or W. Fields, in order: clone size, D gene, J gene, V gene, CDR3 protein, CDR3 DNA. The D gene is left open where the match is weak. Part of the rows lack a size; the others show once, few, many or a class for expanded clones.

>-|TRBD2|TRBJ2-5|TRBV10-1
CASSAAGVNNEQYF
TGCGCCAGCAGTGCAGCGGGAGTAAACAATGAGCAGTACTTC
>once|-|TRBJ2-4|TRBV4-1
CASSQGDAGRGAKDIQYF
TGCGCCAGCAGCCAAGGAGACGCGGGGCGGGGAGCCAAAGACATTCAGTACTTC
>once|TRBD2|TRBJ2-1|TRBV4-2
CASSPSPGGGPYNEQFF
TGTGCCAGCAGCCCTTCACCGGGCGGGGGGCCGTACAATGAGCAGTTCTTC
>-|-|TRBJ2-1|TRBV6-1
CASTVFSYNEQFF
TGTGCCAGCACGGTGTTCTCCTACAATGAGCAGTTCTTC
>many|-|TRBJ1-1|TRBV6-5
CASSYFRSSDTEAFF
TGTGCCAGCAGTTACTTTCGCTCCTCGGACACTGAAGCTTTCTTT
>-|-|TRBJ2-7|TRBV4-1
CASSQPDWGLGTKNTQYF
TGCGCCAGCAGCCAACCAGACTGGGGGCTGGGAACCAAAAACACGCAGTACTTC
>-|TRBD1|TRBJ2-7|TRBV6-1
CASSPSRDRARYEQYF
TGTGCCAGCAGCCCAAGCCGGGACAGGGCTCGATACGAGCAGTACTTC
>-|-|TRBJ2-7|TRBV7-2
CASSLTVGDTDTQYF
TGTGCCAGCAGCCTAACAGTGGGCGACACAGATACGCAGTACTTC
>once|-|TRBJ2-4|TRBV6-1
CASGPGLGAKNIQYF
TGTGCCAGCGGTCCGGGGCTGGGGGCCAAAAACATTCAGTACTTC
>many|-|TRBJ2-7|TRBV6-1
CASSEAPGGVYEQYF
TGTGCCAGCAGTGAAGCGCCTGGTGGGGTTTACGAGCAGTACTTC
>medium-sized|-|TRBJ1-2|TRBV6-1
CASSLGYSGGYTF
TGTGCCAGCAGTCTTGGATATTCAGGGGGCTACACCTTC
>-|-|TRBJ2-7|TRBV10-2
CASSWGLGGKDTQYF
TGCGCCAGCTCGTGGGGGCTGGGAGGCAAAGATACGCAGTACTTC
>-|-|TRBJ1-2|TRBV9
CASSQNRDVFNYGYTF
TGTGCCAGCAGCCAAAACAGGGACGTTTTCAACTATGGCTACACCTTC
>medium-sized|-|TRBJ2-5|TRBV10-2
CASGQAAGETQYF
TGCGCCAGCGGACAGGCGGCGGGGGAGACCCAGTACTTC
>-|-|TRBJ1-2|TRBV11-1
CASSLAGDGYTF
TGTGCCAGCAGCTTAGCGGGGGATGGCTACACCTTC
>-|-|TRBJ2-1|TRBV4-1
CASSQDGGGEQFF
TGCGCCAGCAGCCAAGATGGAGGGGGTGAGCAGTTCTTC
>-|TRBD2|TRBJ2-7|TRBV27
CASSGGGDQETQYF
TGTGCGAGCAGCGGGGGCGGGGACCAAGAGACGCAGTACTTC
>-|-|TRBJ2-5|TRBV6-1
CASTPQETQYF
TGTGCCAGCACCCCCCAAGAGACCCAGTACTTC
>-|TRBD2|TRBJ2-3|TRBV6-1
CASSRGLAGADPETQYF
TGTGCCAGCAGTCGGGGACTAGCGGGGGCTGACCCAGAGACGCAGTATTTC
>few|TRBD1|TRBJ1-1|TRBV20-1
CSASRQGNTEAFF
TGCAGTGCTAGCAGACAGGGGAACACTGAAGCTTTCTTT
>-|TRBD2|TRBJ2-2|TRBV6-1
CASRFCGANSGEQFF
TGTGCCAGCAGATTCTGCGGGGCGAACAGCGGGGAGCAGTTTTTT
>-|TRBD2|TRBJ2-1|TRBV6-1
CASSAKLAGVNGQFF
TGTGCCAGCAGTGCCAAATTAGCGGGAGTAAACGGGCAGTTCTTC
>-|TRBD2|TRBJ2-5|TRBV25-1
CASSGGGGQDTQYF
TGTGCGAGCAGCGGGGGCGGAGGCCAAGACACCCAGTACTTC
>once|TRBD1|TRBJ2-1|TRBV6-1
CASSDSGRGPSYNEQFF
TGTGCCAGCAGTGATAGTGGCAGGGGGCCTTCTTACAATGAGCAGTTCTTC
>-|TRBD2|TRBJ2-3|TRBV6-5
CASSLRGRAPDTQYF
TGTGCCAGCAGTTTGCGCGGGAGGGCCCCGGATACGCAGTATTTT
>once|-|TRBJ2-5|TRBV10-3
CAGARGPWYPETQYF
TGTGCCGGGGCTCGGGGGCCGTGGTACCCAGAGACGCAGTACTTC
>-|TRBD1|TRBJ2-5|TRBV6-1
CASSRTGPETQYF
TGTGCCAGCAGTCGGACAGGGCCGGAGACCCAGTACTTC
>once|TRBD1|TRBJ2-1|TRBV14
CASSQDMGQAYNEQFF
TGTGCCAGCAGCCAAGATATGGGACAGGCCTACAATGAGCAGTTCTTC
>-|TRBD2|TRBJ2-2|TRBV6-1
CASSEGTSGAINTGELYF
TGTGCCAGCAGTGAAGGGACTAGCGGGGCTATAAACACCGGGGAGCTGTATTTT
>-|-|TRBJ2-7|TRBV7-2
CASRGRGGGAQDTQYF
TGTGCCAGCAGGGGGCGAGGGGGGGGTGCCCAGGATACGCAGTACTTC
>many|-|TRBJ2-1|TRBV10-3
CAIIGQNNEQFF
TGTGCCATCATCGGACAGAACAATGAGCAGTTCTTC
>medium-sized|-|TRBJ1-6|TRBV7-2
CASSAVGRNSPLHF
TGTGCCAGCAGCGCGGTGGGGAGGAATTCACCCCTCCACTTT